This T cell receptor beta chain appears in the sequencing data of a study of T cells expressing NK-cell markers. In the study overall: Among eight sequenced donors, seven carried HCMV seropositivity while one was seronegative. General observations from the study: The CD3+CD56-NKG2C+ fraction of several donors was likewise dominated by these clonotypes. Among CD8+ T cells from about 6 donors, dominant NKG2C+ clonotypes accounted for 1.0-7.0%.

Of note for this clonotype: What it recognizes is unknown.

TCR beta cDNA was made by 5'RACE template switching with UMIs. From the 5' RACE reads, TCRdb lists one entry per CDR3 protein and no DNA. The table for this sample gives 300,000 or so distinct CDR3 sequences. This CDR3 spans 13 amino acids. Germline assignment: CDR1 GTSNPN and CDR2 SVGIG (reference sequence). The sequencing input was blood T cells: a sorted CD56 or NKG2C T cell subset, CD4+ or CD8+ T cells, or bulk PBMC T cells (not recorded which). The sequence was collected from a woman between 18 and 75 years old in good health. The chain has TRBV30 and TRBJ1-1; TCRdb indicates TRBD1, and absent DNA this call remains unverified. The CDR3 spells CAWSVPGRTEAFF.